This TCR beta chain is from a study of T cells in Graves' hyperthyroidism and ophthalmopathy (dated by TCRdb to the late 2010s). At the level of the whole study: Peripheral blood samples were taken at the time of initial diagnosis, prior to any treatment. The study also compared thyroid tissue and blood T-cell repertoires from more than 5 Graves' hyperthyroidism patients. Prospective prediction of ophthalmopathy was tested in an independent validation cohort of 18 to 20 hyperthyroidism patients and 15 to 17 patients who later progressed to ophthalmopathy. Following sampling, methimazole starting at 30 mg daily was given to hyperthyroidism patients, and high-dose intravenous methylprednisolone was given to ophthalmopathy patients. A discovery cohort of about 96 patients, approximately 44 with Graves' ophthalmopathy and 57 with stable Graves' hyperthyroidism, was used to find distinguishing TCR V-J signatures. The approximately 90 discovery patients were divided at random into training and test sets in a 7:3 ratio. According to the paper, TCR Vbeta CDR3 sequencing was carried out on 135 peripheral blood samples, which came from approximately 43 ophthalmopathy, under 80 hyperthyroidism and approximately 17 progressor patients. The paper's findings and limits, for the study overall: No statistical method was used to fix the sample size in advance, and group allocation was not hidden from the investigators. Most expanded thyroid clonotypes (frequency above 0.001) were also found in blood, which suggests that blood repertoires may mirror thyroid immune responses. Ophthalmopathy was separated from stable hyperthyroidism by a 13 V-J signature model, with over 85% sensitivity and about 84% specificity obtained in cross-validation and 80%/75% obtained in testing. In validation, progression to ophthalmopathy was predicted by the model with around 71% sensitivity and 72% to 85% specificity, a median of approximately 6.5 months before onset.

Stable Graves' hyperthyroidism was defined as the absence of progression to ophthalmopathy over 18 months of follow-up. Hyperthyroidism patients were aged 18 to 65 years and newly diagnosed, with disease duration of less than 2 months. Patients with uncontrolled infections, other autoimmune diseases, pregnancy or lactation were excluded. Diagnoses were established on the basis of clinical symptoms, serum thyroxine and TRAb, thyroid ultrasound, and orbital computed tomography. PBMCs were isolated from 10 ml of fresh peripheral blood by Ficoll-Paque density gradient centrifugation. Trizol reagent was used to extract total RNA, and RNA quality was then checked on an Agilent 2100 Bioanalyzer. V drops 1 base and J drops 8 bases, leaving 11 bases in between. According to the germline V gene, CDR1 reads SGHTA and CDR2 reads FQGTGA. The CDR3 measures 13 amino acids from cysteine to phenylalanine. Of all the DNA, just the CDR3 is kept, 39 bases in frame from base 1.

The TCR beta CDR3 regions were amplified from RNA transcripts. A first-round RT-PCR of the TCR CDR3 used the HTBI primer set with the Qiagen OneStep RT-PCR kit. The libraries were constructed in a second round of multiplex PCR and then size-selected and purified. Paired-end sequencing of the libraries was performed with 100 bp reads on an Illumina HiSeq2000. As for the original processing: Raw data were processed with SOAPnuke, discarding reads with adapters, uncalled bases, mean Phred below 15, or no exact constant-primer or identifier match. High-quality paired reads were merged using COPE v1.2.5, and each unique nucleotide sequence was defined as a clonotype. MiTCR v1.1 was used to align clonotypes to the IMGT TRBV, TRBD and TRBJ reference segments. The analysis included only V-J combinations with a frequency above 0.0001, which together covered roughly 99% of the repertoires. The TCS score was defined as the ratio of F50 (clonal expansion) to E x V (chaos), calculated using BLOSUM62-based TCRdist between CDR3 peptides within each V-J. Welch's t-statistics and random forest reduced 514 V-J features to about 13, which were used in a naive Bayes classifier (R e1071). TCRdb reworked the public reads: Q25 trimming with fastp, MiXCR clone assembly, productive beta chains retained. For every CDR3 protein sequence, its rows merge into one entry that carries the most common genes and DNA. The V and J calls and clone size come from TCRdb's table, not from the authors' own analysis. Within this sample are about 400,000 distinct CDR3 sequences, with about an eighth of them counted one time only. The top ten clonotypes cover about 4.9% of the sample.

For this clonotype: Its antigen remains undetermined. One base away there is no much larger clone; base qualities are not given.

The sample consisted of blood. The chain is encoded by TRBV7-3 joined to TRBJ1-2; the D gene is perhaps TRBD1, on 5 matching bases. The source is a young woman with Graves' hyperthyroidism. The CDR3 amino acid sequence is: CASSLIAGTGYTF. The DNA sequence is TGTGCCAGCAGCTTAATTGCAGGGACCGGCTACACCTTC. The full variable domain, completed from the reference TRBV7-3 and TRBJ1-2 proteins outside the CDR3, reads GAGVSQTPSNKVTEKGKYVELRCDPISGHTALYWYRQSLGQGPEFLIYFQGTGAADDSGLPNDRFFAVRPEGSVSTLKIQRTERGDSAVYLCASSLIAGTGYTFGSGTRLTVV.